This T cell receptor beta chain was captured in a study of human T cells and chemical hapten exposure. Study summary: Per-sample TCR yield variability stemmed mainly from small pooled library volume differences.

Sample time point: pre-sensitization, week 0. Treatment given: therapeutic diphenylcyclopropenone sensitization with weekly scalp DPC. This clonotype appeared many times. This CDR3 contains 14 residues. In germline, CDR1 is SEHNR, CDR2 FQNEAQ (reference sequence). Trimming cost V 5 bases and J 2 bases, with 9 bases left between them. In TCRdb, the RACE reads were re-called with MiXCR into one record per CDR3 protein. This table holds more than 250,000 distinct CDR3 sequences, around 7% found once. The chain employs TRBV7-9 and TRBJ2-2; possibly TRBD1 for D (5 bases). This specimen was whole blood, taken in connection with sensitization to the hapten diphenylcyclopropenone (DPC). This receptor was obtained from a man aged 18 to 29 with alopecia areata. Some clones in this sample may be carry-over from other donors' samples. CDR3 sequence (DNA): TGTGCCAGCAGCCAGACAGCTAACACCGGGGAGCTGTTTTTT. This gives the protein CASSQTANTGELFF. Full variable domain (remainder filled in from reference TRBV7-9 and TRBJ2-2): DTGVSQNPRHKITKRGQNVTFRCDPISEHNRLYWYRQTLGQGPEFLTYFQNEAQLEKSRLLSDRFSAERPKGSFSTLEIQRTEQGDSAMYLCASSQTANTGELFFGEGSRLTVL.